This TCR beta chain was recorded in a study of technical replicates of blood from a handful of donors. There are a few counts of this clone. Method: immunoSEQ multiplex PCR; TCRdb's copy keeps in-frame clones and lacks some. Of around 70,000 clones listed, 94% are singletons. V lost 2 bases and J lost 4; bases outside the gene matches: 7. This CDR3 spans 16 amino acids. Germline CDR1 SGHTA, CDR2 FQGNSA. Sequenced sample: T cells isolated from PBMCs. This clonotype was sampled from a human donor in good health. The chain carries TRBV7-2 and TRBJ2-3, with TRBD2 matching over 9 bases. As DNA, the CDR3 is TGTGCCAGCAGCTTACTGGCGGGAGGGCTGGCAGATACGCAGTATTTT. Residues: CASSLLAGGLADTQYF. Together with reference TRBV7-2 and TRBJ2-3, the CDR3 gives the full variable domain: GAGVSQSPSNKVTEKGKDVELRCDPISGHTALYWYRQSLGQGLEFLIYFQGNSAPDKSGLPSDRFSAERTGGSVSTLTIQRTQQEDSAVYLCASSLLAGGLADTQYFGPGTRLTVL.